These T cell receptor beta chains were read from a single sample in a study of T cells in tuberculosis. Sequenced by immunoSEQ multiplex PCR; TCRdb stores in-frame clones only, minus some. The table lists around 30,000 clones, approximately 90% of them singletons. The specimen comprised PBMCs, sampled at tuberculosis diagnosis. These receptor sequences come from an adult with tuberculosis. Both conserved end residues are part of each CDR3. The D gene is left open where the match is weak. Rows give clone size only sometimes, using once, few, many, or a class for an expanded clone.

V,size,D,J,DNA,CDR3
TRBV27,.,TRBD1,TRBJ1-6,TGTGCCAGCAGTAACAGGGGGCTCGGGTCCTATAATTCACCCCTCCACTTT,CASSNRGLGSYNSPLHF
TRBV19,.,.,TRBJ2-7,TGTGCCAGTAGTATACGGGGTGGTGGGGACGAGCAGTACTTC,CASSIRGGGDEQYF
TRBV9,.,TRBD1,TRBJ1-3,TGTGCCAGCAGCGCCCAGGGGGCCGGTGGAAACACCATATATTTT,CASSAQGAGGNTIYF
TRBV6-5,.,TRBD1,TRBJ1-2,TGTGCCAGCAGTTCCGGGACAGGGAACTATGGCTACACCTTC,CASSSGTGNYGYTF
TRBV29-1,.,TRBD1,TRBJ2-1,TGCAGCGCGGGATCTGGGACAGGGGGCAATGAGCAGTTCTTC,CSAGSGTGGNEQFF
TRBV5-1,.,TRBD2,TRBJ2-1,TGCGCCAGCAGACCTTCGACTAGCGGGAGGGCAAATGAGCAGTTCTTC,CASRPSTSGRANEQFF
TRBV19,.,.,TRBJ2-1,TGTGCCAGTAACCAGGGGCCCTACAATGAGCAGTTCTTC,CASNQGPYNEQFF
TRBV18,.,TRBD2,TRBJ2-7,TGTGCCAGCTCACCACCGTCAAGCGGGAGGGCCGCCGAGCAGTACTTC,CASSPPSSGRAAEQYF
TRBV6-6,.,.,TRBJ2-7,TGTGCCAGCAGTTACTCTTCCAGGGACAAGTCCTACGAGCAGTACTTC,CASSYSSRDKSYEQYF
TRBV7-2,.,TRBD1,TRBJ1-4,TGTGCCAGCAGCTCAAGGCGCGAACAGGGGGGCCTGGCTGAAAAACTGTTTTTT,CASSSRREQGGLAEKLFF
TRBV9,.,TRBD2,TRBJ2-1,TGTGCCAGCAGCGACACTAGCGGGGCCTCCAATGAGCAGTTCTTC,CASSDTSGASNEQFF
TRBV4-2,.,TRBD1,TRBJ1-5,TGTGCCAGCAGCCCAGGGGGCGCGAGGTTGGGCAATCAGCCCCAGCATTTT,CASSPGGARLGNQPQHF
TRBV9,.,TRBD1,TRBJ1-6,TGTGCCAGCAGCGTAGAAAGCACAGGGGAGAGCGGACCCCTCCACTTT,CASSVESTGESGPLHF
TRBV5-5,.,TRBD1,TRBJ1-1,TGTGCCAGCAGCCGCGCGACAGGGGGCACTGAAGCTTTCTTT,CASSRATGGTEAFF
TRBV2,.,.,TRBJ1-5,TGTGCCAGCAGTGCGGCGGGGTCCATCCGTCCCCAGCATTTT,CASSAAGSIRPQHF
TRBV4-3,.,.,TRBJ2-7,TGCGCCAGCAGCCAAGATATAGGACGGGGGATTACGTTTGAAGAGCAGTACTTC,CASSQDIGRGITFEEQYF
TRBV5-1,.,.,TRBJ2-3,TGCGCCAGCAGCCGGGAGCAGGTCACAGATACGCAGTATTTT,CASSREQVTDTQYF
TRBV28,once,.,TRBJ1-5,TGTGCCAGCAGTTTAACGGGTACGAAGCTGAATCAGCCCCAGCATTTT,CASSLTGTKLNQPQHF
TRBV28,once,TRBD1,TRBJ1-2,TGTGCCATTGGACAGGGGGCATTTTTCTATGGCTACACCTTC,CAIGQGAFFYGYTF
TRBV29-1,.,.,TRBJ1-2,TGCAGCGTTGTAGACGGGGTAATGGGATATGGCTACACCTTC,CSVVDGVMGYGYTF
TRBV9,.,.,TRBJ2-7,TGTGCCAGCAGCCCGCCCGGGGATGCCTACGAGCAGTACTTC,CASSPPGDAYEQYF
TRBV5-1,once,TRBD2,TRBJ2-2,TGCGCCACCTCCGGGACTAGCGGTTTCCGGAACACCGGGGAGCTGTTTTTT,CATSGTSGFRNTGELFF
TRBV11-2,.,TRBD1,TRBJ2-7,TGTGCCAGCAGAGACAGGGGCGACGAGCAGTACTTC,CASRDRGDEQYF
TRBV28,once,.,TRBJ2-5,TGTGCCAGCAGTTCCTCCCTAGGGACCCAGTACTTC,CASSSSLGTQYF
TRBV28,.,.,TRBJ2-4,TGTGCCAGCAGATTGGGAGGAGAACTAGCCAAAAACATTCAGTACTTC,CASRLGGELAKNIQYF
TRBV9,once,TRBD1,TRBJ2-6,TGTGCCAGCAGCGTAGGACAGGGGGCGCGGGGGGCCAACGTCCTGACTTTC,CASSVGQGARGANVLTF
TRBV11-2,.,TRBD1,TRBJ2-7,TGTGCCAGCAGCCCGACAGGGCGCCAGCAGTACTTC,CASSPTGRQQYF
TRBV6-5,.,TRBD2,TRBJ2-1,TGTGCCAGCAGTCTAGCGGGAGGGCCCTTTGAGCAGTTCTTC,CASSLAGGPFEQFF